These T cell receptor beta chains were read from a single sample in a study of T cells in Graves' hyperthyroidism and ophthalmopathy. A single record per CDR3 protein comes from TCRdb applying MiXCR to the multiplex PCR reads. The sample records 600,000 or so distinct CDR3 sequences, more than 13% being singletons. The sequenced material came from blood. The receptors originated from a woman younger than 35 with Graves' ophthalmopathy. Both conserved end residues are part of each CDR3. The order of the fields is CDR3 protein, CDR3 DNA, D gene, J gene, V gene, clone size. The D gene is left open where the match is weak. Clone size is stated in some rows and not others, as once, few, many or a class when expanded.

CDR3: CASSSGTSGVGYTF
DNA: TGTGCCAGCAGCTCCGGAACGTCCGGTGTGGGCTACACCTTC
D: .
J: TRBJ1-2
V: TRBV7-9
size: many

CDR3: CSVDIGRYGYTF
DNA: TGCAGCGTTGATATCGGGCGGTATGGCTACACCTTC
D: .
J: TRBJ1-2
V: TRBV29-1
size: many

CDR3: CASSRLDRSSYNSPLHF
DNA: TGTGCCAGCTCACGACTGGACCGGAGCTCCTATAATTCACCCCTCCACTTT
D: .
J: TRBJ1-6
V: TRBV18
size: .

CDR3: CASSQATGGGGYTF
DNA: TGTGCCAGCAGCCAAGCCACAGGGGGCGGTGGCTACACCTTC
D: TRBD1
J: TRBJ1-2
V: TRBV4-2
size: few

CDR3: CASSDQGSYNEQFF
DNA: TGTGCCAGCAGTGACCAAGGCTCCTACAATGAGCAGTTCTTC
D: .
J: TRBJ2-1
V: TRBV6-1
size: .

CDR3: CSASGGPSGDTQYF
DNA: TGCAGTGCTTCCGGGGGCCCATCGGGGGATACGCAGTATTTT
D: .
J: TRBJ2-3
V: TRBV20-1
size: few

CDR3: CASRKLGTGNTEAFF
DNA: TGCGCCAGCCGGAAACTCGGGACAGGGAACACTGAAGCTTTCTTT
D: TRBD1
J: TRBJ1-1
V: TRBV5-1
size: many

CDR3: CASSLKPGERYEQYF
DNA: TGTGCCAGCAGCTTAAAACCTGGTGAGAGATACGAGCAGTACTTC
D: .
J: TRBJ2-7
V: TRBV7-6
size: many

CDR3: CASSPQTETSGEGNEQFF
DNA: TGTGCCAGCAGTCCACAGACAGAGACTAGCGGGGAAGGCAATGAGCAGTTCTTC
D: TRBD2
J: TRBJ2-1
V: TRBV27
size: many

CDR3: CSARDGGVEQYF
DNA: TGCAGTGCTAGAGATGGAGGGGTCGAGCAGTACTTC
D: .
J: TRBJ2-7
V: TRBV20-1
size: .